The 18 T cell receptor beta chains reported below all come from one sample, sequenced in a study of cytomegalovirus exposure and HLA in healthy donors. Both 60 Vbeta primers and 13 Jbeta primers went into the PCR. Using immunoSEQ multiplex PCR, the repertoire was profiled, and TCRdb retains in-frame clones only, with some absent. The data show about 110,000 clones, 67% seen once. Sequencing was carried out using PBMCs. These receptors were obtained from a young man in good health and CMV-seropositive.

The chain uses TRBV6-1 and TRBJ2-5; D possibly corresponds to TRBD1 (6 bases). With 6 bases removed from V and 4 bases from J, the gap between germline ends came to 12 bases. The CDR3 totals 13 residues. Germline CDR1 and CDR2: MNHNS and SASEGT. CDR3 DNA: TGTGCCAGCAGAACAGGGATTATAGAGACCCAGTACTTC. Translating gives CASRTGIIETQYF.

The genes are TRBV6-1 and TRBJ1-2, with 10 bases aligning to TRBD1. V gave up 4 bases and J gave up 3 bases; unmatched junction bases: 8. The CDR3 runs 16 residues. The germline V gene has CDR1 MNHNS and CDR2 SASEGT. In DNA form, the CDR3 reads TGTGCCAGCAGTGTCGGGACAGGGGTTGCGGACTATGGCTACACCTTC. Translated, it gives CASSVGTGVADYGYTF.

The V call is TRBV6-5, the J call TRBJ1-1, with TRBD1 matching 8 bases. Losses at the gene ends were 6 bases for V and 8 bases for J; bases not matched to a gene: 11. The CDR3 sequence is 14 residues long. The germline gives CDR1 MNHEY, CDR2 SVGAGI. CDR3 coding DNA: TGTGCCAGCAGCACGACAGGGGTGGCTCGGGAAGCTTTCTTT. It specifies CASSTTGVAREAFF.

The V call is TRBV28, the J call TRBJ1-6, with D tentatively TRBD1 (6 bases). The CDR3 consists of 13 residues. Between the trimmed V and J ends, which lost 7 bases and 9 bases, there was a span of 13 bases. The germline V gene encodes CDR1 MDHEN and CDR2 SYDVKM. The chain's CDR3 is CASIPGVGSPLHF. CDR3 nucleotide sequence: TGTGCCAGCATACCAGGGGTTGGTTCACCCCTCCACTTT.

This clone was seen a single time. CDR3: CSVRQGGEKLFF. CDR3 in DNA: TGCAGCGTAAGACAGGGTGGAGAAAAACTGTTTTTT. The chain uses TRBV29-1 and TRBJ1-4; TRBD1 matches at 7 bases. Per germline, CDR1 SQVTM and CDR2 ANQGSEA. The CDR3 totals 12 residues. J was trimmed by 8 bases and V by 6 bases; bases with no gene match: 6.

The gene calls are TRBV5-1 and TRBJ1-2, with 9 bases fitting TRBD1. With V trimmed by 3 bases and J by 7 bases, 10 bases remained unmatched. The germline V gene has CDR1 SGHRS and CDR2 YFSETQ. This CDR3 has 15 amino acids. CDR3 in DNA: TGCGCCAGCAGCTCCACCCCGGGACAGGGCTCTGGCTACACCTTC. Its translation is CASSSTPGQGSGYTF.

The chain joins TRBV6-5 to TRBJ1-2, with 8 bases lining up with TRBD1. CDR3 size: 15 residues. The V gene's germline CDR1 is MNHEY and CDR2 SVGAGI. J gave up 2 bases and V 0 bases, and 2 bases lay outside the gene matches. CDR3 protein: CASSYSYRGNYGYTF. The CDR3 bases are TGTGCCAGCAGTTACTCGTACAGGGGGAACTATGGCTACACCTTC.

This clone was observed a few times. The chain recombines TRBV21-1 with TRBJ1-1; the table names TRBD1, a call not compared with the DNA. TRBV21-1 represents a pseudogene. CDR3 length: 13 residues. CDR3 DNA: TGTGCCAGACCTGCGGGACAGGGCCCCGAAGCTTTCTTT. This sequence encodes CARPAGQGPEAFF.

This chain uses TRBV6-6 with TRBJ1-1, with 12 bases fitting TRBD1. J gave up 6 bases and V 6 bases, and 11 bases lay outside the gene matches. The CDR3 has 16 residues. CDR1 MNHNY and CDR2 SVGAGI come from the germline V gene (reference sequence). In DNA form, the CDR3 reads TGTGCCAGCAGCCGGGGACAGGGGGCCCCGGGGGCTGAAGCTTTCTTT. It codes for CASSRGQGAPGAEAFF.

This clone was recorded once. The genes are TRBV5-1 and TRBJ1-2; 10 bases agree with TRBD1. The ends lost 4 bases at V and 4 bases at J; junction bases unmatched: 4. CDR3 length equals 14 residues. The germline V gene encodes CDR1 SGHRS and CDR2 YFSETQ. The CDR3 sequence is CASSPGQGVYGYTF. In nucleotides, the CDR3 is TGCGCCAGCAGCCCCGGACAGGGGGTCTATGGCTACACCTTC.

This clone was seen more than once but under ten times. The rearrangement links TRBV7-6 to TRBJ2-2, with TRBD2 matching 9 bases. V lost 6 bases to trimming and J lost 1 base; unmatched junction nucleotides: 12. The CDR3 contains 18 residues. In germline, CDR1 is SGHVS, CDR2 FNYEAQ. CDR3 nucleotide sequence: TGTGCCAGCAGAAGTACGCGGGGGGGCGAAATGAACACCGGGGAGCTGTTTTTT. Translating gives CASRSTRGGEMNTGELFF.

This clone was detected a few times. The CDR3 end shows no conserved phenylalanine or tryptophan, and so a read error is likely. The DNA is left out, because the CDR3 cannot be placed on it with certainty; the CDR3 is given as TCRdb lists it. The V gene is TRBV6-5, the J gene TRBJ2-3; no DNA check was done on the table's D call, TRBD1. The germline gives CDR1 MNHEY, CDR2 SVGAGI. The CDR3 has 11 amino acids, counting both end residues. The CDR3 reads CASSRTGTGEP.

This chain uses TRBV13 with TRBJ1-1; no clear D gene. The V and J ends lost 3 bases and 10 bases respectively, with 9 bases between them. The CDR3 totals 11 residues. The germline V gene encodes CDR1 PRHDT and CDR2 FYEKMQ (reference sequence). The CDR3 coding sequence is TGTGCCAGCAGCTTGGGAGGTGGAGCTTTCTTT. It is translated as CASSLGGGAFF.

The V gene is TRBV11-3, the J gene TRBJ2-7; TRBD1 matches at 10 bases. The CDR3 length is 15 residues. The germline gives CDR1 SGHNT, CDR2 YENEEA. Losses at the gene ends were 4 bases for V and 9 bases for J; bases not matched to a gene: 12. The CDR3 region is CASSSDGTGVGRQYF. DNA of the CDR3: TGTGCCAGCAGCTCCGATGGGACAGGGGTAGGAAGGCAGTACTTC.

This sequence joins TRBV18 and TRBJ2-4; tentatively, D is TRBD2 (6 bases). CDR1 is KGHSH and CDR2 is LQKENI in the germline V gene. V dropped 3 bases and J dropped 1 base, with 16 bases sitting between them. This CDR3 spans 17 amino acids. CDR3: CASSPLGGELAKNIQYF. The CDR3 DNA reads TGTGCCAGCTCACCTCTCGGGGGAGAACTGGCCAAAAACATTCAGTACTTC.

The chain couples TRBV7-2 to TRBJ2-5; 9 bases are shared with TRBD2. The CDR3 runs to 15 residues. CDR1 and CDR2 from the germline V gene are SGHTA and FQGNSA. Unmatched junction bases numbered 7, after V lost 3 bases and J lost 5 bases. CDR3 sequence: CASSFSWRGGETQYF. CDR3 sequence (DNA): TGTGCCAGCAGCTTTTCCTGGCGGGGGGGGGAGACCCAGTACTTC.

The genes are TRBV6-6 and TRBJ2-1; 9 bases are shared with TRBD2. The ends lost 4 bases at V and 4 bases at J; junction bases unmatched: 5. The CDR3 totals 15 residues. Germline CDR1 MNHNY, CDR2 SVGAGI (reference sequence). CDR3 region: CASSFAGGTYNEQFF. In DNA, the CDR3 is TGTGCCAGCAGTTTCGCGGGGGGGACTTACAATGAGCAGTTCTTC.

This clone was picked up a small number of times. The chain has TRBV10-1 and TRBJ2-1; 10 positions match TRBD2. The germline V gene encodes CDR1 WNHNN and CDR2 SYGVQD (reference sequence). J was trimmed by 4 bases and V by 6 bases; bases with no gene match: 12. This CDR3 comprises 17 residues. In nucleotides, the CDR3 is TGCGCCAGCAGCAATAGCGGGGGGCTTTGGGGATACAATGAGCAGTTCTTC. Its translation: CASSNSGGLWGYNEQFF.